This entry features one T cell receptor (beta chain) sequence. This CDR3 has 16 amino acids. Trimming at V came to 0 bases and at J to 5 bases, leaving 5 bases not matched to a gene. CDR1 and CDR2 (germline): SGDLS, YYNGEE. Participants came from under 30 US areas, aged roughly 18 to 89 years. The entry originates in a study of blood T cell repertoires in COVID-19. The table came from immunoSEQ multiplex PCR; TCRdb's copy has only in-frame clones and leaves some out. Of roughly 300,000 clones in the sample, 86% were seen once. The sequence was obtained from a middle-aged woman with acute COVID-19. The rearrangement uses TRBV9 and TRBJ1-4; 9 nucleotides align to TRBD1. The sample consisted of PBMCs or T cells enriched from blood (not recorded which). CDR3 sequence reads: CASSVGVDRGNEKLFF. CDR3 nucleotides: TGTGCCAGCAGCGTAGGGGTGGACAGGGGCAATGAAAAACTGTTTTTT.